Listed below are T cell receptor beta chains from one sample, sequenced in a study of blood T cell repertoires in COVID-19. Libraries were prepared by immunoSEQ multiplex PCR; TCRdb keeps only in-frame clonotypes and omits some of them. The sample lists roughly 300,000 clones, 81% seen once, with roughly 2.9% in the top ten. The material sequenced was peripheral blood. These receptors originate from a woman aged 60-75 years with active or convalescent COVID-19. Both conserved end residues are part of each CDR3. The order of the fields is V gene, J gene, D gene, CDR3 protein. D genes are given only for firm matches.

v_call: TRBV3-1/TRBV3-2
j_call: TRBJ1-2
d_call: NA
cdr3_aa: CASSQGANYGYTF

v_call: TRBV15
j_call: TRBJ2-4
d_call: NA
cdr3_aa: CATSGDDIQYF

v_call: TRBV30
j_call: TRBJ2-1
d_call: NA
cdr3_aa: CAWSQGLGRYNEQFF

v_call: TRBV11-3
j_call: TRBJ2-1
d_call: TRBD2
cdr3_aa: CASSLAGGSYNEQFF

v_call: TRBV9
j_call: TRBJ2-3
d_call: TRBD2
cdr3_aa: CASSGGRLAGGSTDTQYF

v_call: TRBV4-1
j_call: TRBJ2-1
d_call: TRBD2
cdr3_aa: CASSRSLSGGDNYNEQFF

v_call: TRBV6-6
j_call: TRBJ1-2
d_call: TRBD1
cdr3_aa: CASSSRAQGFGYGYTF

v_call: TRBV6-1
j_call: TRBJ2-7
d_call: NA
cdr3_aa: CASSEARGYEQYF

v_call: TRBV27
j_call: TRBJ1-1
d_call: NA
cdr3_aa: CASSFSGGGTEAFF

v_call: TRBV19
j_call: TRBJ1-6
d_call: TRBD1
cdr3_aa: CASSRDRGNSPLHF

v_call: TRBV6-6
j_call: TRBJ1-2
d_call: TRBD1
cdr3_aa: CASSRDSIYGYTF

v_call: TRBV7-9
j_call: TRBJ2-3
d_call: TRBD2
cdr3_aa: CASSSSGTSSLGTQYF

v_call: TRBV27
j_call: TRBJ1-2
d_call: TRBD1
cdr3_aa: CASRPSVTGENYGYTF

v_call: TRBV27
j_call: TRBJ2-5
d_call: TRBD1
cdr3_aa: CASTGGSKTQYF

v_call: TRBV2
j_call: TRBJ1-1
d_call: TRBD1
cdr3_aa: CASSGGQGKTEAFF

v_call: TRBV5-5
j_call: TRBJ1-2
d_call: NA
cdr3_aa: CASSLRGQLERKGSFYTF

v_call: TRBV6-6
j_call: TRBJ2-7
d_call: NA
cdr3_aa: CASRDGWRPSYEQYF

v_call: TRBV18
j_call: TRBJ1-1
d_call: TRBD1
cdr3_aa: CASSGPTGGGTEAFF

v_call: TRBV14
j_call: TRBJ2-3
d_call: NA
cdr3_aa: CASSHATTTDTQYF

v_call: TRBV6-5
j_call: TRBJ2-3
d_call: TRBD1
cdr3_aa: CASNGQGRDTQYF

v_call: TRBV5-1
j_call: TRBJ1-1
d_call: TRBD1
cdr3_aa: CASSAGQGGTEAFF

v_call: TRBV5-6
j_call: TRBJ2-3
d_call: NA
cdr3_aa: CASSLYNPSTDTQYF

v_call: TRBV6-4
j_call: TRBJ2-2
d_call: TRBD1
cdr3_aa: CASSTAGGMGELFF

v_call: TRBV15
j_call: TRBJ2-1
d_call: NA
cdr3_aa: CATSRGPGQSYNEQFF

v_call: TRBV18
j_call: TRBJ2-2
d_call: TRBD1
cdr3_aa: CASSPPTGLGAGELFF

v_call: TRBV12-3/TRBV12-4
j_call: TRBJ1-1
d_call: NA
cdr3_aa: CASTVGGDTEAFF

v_call: TRBV5-8
j_call: TRBJ1-2
d_call: NA
cdr3_aa: CASSLSTGKGYGYTF

v_call: TRBV5-6
j_call: TRBJ2-1
d_call: NA
cdr3_aa: CASSLDGYNEQFF

v_call: TRBV4-3
j_call: TRBJ2-3
d_call: TRBD1
cdr3_aa: CASQGATDTQYF

v_call: TRBV19
j_call: TRBJ2-2
d_call: NA
cdr3_aa: CASTAGSGTGELFF

v_call: TRBV28
j_call: TRBJ1-5
d_call: NA
cdr3_aa: CASSDAGGTQPQHF

v_call: TRBV7-5
j_call: TRBJ1-1
d_call: NA
cdr3_aa: CARSLDRGRRADTEAFF

v_call: TRBV3-1/TRBV3-2
j_call: TRBJ2-4
d_call: TRBD1
cdr3_aa: CASSQDDRATQYF

v_call: TRBV19
j_call: TRBJ1-1
d_call: TRBD1
cdr3_aa: CASSIPRDRKTEAFF

v_call: TRBV5-4
j_call: TRBJ2-1
d_call: TRBD2
cdr3_aa: CASSLEIPGGPNNEQFF

v_call: TRBV3-1/TRBV3-2
j_call: TRBJ2-5
d_call: NA
cdr3_aa: CASSQVYKTQYF

v_call: TRBV7-2
j_call: TRBJ2-3
d_call: TRBD2
cdr3_aa: CASSAGLAGGPITDTQYF

v_call: TRBV5-4
j_call: TRBJ1-1
d_call: NA
cdr3_aa: CASSRGVTEAFF

v_call: TRBV30
j_call: TRBJ1-4
d_call: TRBD1
cdr3_aa: CAWSVGTGGREKLFF

v_call: TRBV5-1
j_call: TRBJ2-1
d_call: TRBD2
cdr3_aa: CASSPPGTSGGNEQFF

v_call: TRBV19
j_call: TRBJ2-5
d_call: TRBD1
cdr3_aa: CASSRFPGQAVQETQYF

v_call: TRBV28
j_call: TRBJ1-6
d_call: NA
cdr3_aa: CASSFSSGDSSPLHF

v_call: TRBV27
j_call: TRBJ1-2
d_call: NA
cdr3_aa: CASHGAPGRGANYGYTF

v_call: TRBV27
j_call: TRBJ1-1
d_call: NA
cdr3_aa: CASSLYNRNTEAFF

v_call: TRBV5-4
j_call: TRBJ2-1
d_call: NA
cdr3_aa: CASRPSMNDEQFF